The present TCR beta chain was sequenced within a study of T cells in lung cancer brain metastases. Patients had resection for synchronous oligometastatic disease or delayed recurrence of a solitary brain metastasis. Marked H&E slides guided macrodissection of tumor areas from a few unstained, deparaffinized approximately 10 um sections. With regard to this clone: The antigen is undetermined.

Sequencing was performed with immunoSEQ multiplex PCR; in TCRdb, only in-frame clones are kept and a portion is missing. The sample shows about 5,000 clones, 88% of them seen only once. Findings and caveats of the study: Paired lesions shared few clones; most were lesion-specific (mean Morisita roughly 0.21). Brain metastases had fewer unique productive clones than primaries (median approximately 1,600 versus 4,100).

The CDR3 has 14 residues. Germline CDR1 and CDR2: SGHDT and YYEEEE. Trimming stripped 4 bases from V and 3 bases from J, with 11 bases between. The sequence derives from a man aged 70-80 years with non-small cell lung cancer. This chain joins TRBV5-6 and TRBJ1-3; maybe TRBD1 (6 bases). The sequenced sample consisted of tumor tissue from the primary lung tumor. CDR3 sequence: CASSTGIIGNTIYF. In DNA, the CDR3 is TGTGCCAGCAGCACAGGGATCATTGGAAACACCATATATTTT.